The 25 T cell receptor beta chains presented below share a single source sample, sequenced in a study of T cell repertoires in cytomegalovirus infection. One entry per CDR3 protein, called by TCRdb with MiXCR from the reads. The table lists about 740,000 distinct CDR3 sequences, roughly a third of them singletons. The material sequenced was PBMCs. The receptors derive from a human donor in good health (CMV status not recorded). Some clones in this sample may be carry-over from other donors' samples.

This clonotype was seen a handful of times. The chain has TRBV11-2 and TRBJ1-1; D may be TRBD1 (6 bases). V was trimmed by 4 bases and J by 0 bases, leaving 18 bases between them. There are 17 residues in the CDR3. Germline V gene data show CDR1 as SGHAT and CDR2 as FQNNGV. The CDR3, as DNA: TGTGCCAGCAGCTCTTCGTCGGGGGCAGGGTTGAACACTGAAGCTTTCTTT. It yields the protein CASSSSSGAGLNTEAFF. The full variable domain, in which reference TRBV11-2 and TRBJ1-1 provide the parts outside the CDR3, is EAGVAQSPRYKIIEKRQSVAFWCNPISGHATLYWYQQILGQGPKLLIQFQNNGVVDDSQLPKDRFSAERLKGVDSTLKIQPAKLEDSAVYLCASSSSSGAGLNTEAFFGQGTRLTVV.

This chain links TRBV28 with TRBJ1-4; no firm D call. This CDR3 is 14 amino acids long. Germline lookup yields CDR1 MDHEN and CDR2 SYDVKM. V lost 3 bases, J lost 3 bases, and 8 bases lay in between. CDR3 DNA sequence: TGTGCCAGCAGTTTGGTTGTGTCTAATGAAAAACTGTTTTTT. This codes for CASSLVVSNEKLFF.

The J gene is TRBJ1-2, the V gene TRBV6-2 or TRBV6-3; TRBD1 aligns across 7 bases. Germline V gene data show CDR1 as MNHEY and CDR2 as SVGEGT. The length of the CDR3 is 15 residues. V lost 0 bases, J lost 8 bases, and 9 bases stayed unmatched. The CDR3 reads CASSYSKHRGYGYTF. In DNA, the CDR3 is TGTGCCAGCAGTTACTCGAAGCACAGGGGATACGGCTACACCTTC.

J is TRBJ2-1 and V is TRBV7-2; TRBD2 matches 8 bases. CDR1 and CDR2 (germline): SGHTA, FQGNSA. V dropped 1 base and J dropped 14; count of bases not matched to a gene: 1. The CDR3 extends over 11 amino acids. The CDR3 DNA sequence: TGTGCCAGCAGCTTAGAGCGGGAGAAGTTCTTC. Translated, it gives CASSLEREKFF.

The table lists this clonotype with a few counts. A junction end diverges from the germline sequence, so it may reflect a read error. This chain joins TRBV28 and TRBJ2-5; no firm D call. Germline V gene sequence: CDR1 MDHEN, CDR2 SYDVKM. The CDR3 contains 12 residues. In DNA, the CDR3 is TGTGCCAGCAGTGGGTTAAGAGCGTTGAAATGCTTC. It codes for CASSGLRALKCF. Supplemented by reference TRBV28 and TRBJ2-5, the full variable domain reads DVKVTQSSRYLVKRTGEKVFLECVQDMDHENMFWYRQDPGLGLRLIYFSYDVKMKEKGDIPEGYSVSREKKERFSLILESASTNQTSMYLCASSGLRALKCFGPGTRLLVL.

The rearrangement uses TRBV24-1 and TRBJ1-4; D is ambiguous. V was trimmed by 3 bases and J by 4 bases, leaving 14 bases between them. Per germline, CDR1 KGHDR and CDR2 SFDVKD. The CDR3 totals 16 residues. This chain's CDR3 is CATSDPSWKGNEKLFF. In DNA, the CDR3 is TGTGCCACCAGTGATCCGTCCTGGAAGGGTAATGAAAAACTGTTTTTT.

V gene TRBV30 combines with J gene TRBJ2-2; D is perhaps TRBD1 (5 bases). The CDR3 is made up of 15 amino acids. V lost 5 bases and J 4 bases, leaving 17 bases between the germline ends. The germline V gene encodes CDR1 GTSNPN and CDR2 SVGIG (reference sequence). CDR3 in amino acids: CAWERGLGGTGELFF. The CDR3 DNA reads TGTGCCTGGGAAAGGGGATTGGGTGGCACCGGGGAGCTGTTTTTT. Supplemented by reference TRBV30 and TRBJ2-2, the full variable domain reads SQTIHQWPATLVQPVGSPLSLECTVEGTSNPNLYWYRQAAGRGLQLLFYSVGIGQISSEVPQNLSASRPQDRQFILSSKKLLLSDSGFYLCAWERGLGGTGELFFGEGSRLTVL.

The rearrangement uses TRBV5-1 and TRBJ2-2; 8 bases line up with TRBD1. The CDR3 contains 17 residues. V lost 3 bases, J lost 1 base, and 8 bases stayed unmatched. Germline V gene lookup returns CDR1 SGHRS and CDR2 YFSETQ. The CDR3, as DNA: TGCGCCAGCAGCTCGCCAGCCGGGACAGGGAACACCGGGGAGCTGTTTTTT. This encodes CASSSPAGTGNTGELFF.

This clonotype has only a few counts. This chain links TRBV7-2 with TRBJ1-1, with D maybe TRBD1 (6 bases). Germline lookup yields CDR1 SGHTA and CDR2 FQGNSA. This CDR3 region has 18 residues. Between the trimmed V and J ends, which lost 5 bases and 1 base, there was a span of 23 bases. CDR3 nucleotide sequence: TGTGCCAGCAGCCCAGGGGCCGGACGAGGTGGGGGGAACACTGAAGCTTTCTTT. Translating gives CASSPGAGRGGGNTEAFF.

This clonotype appeared a few times. This chain links TRBV2 with TRBJ2-3, with D unclear. This CDR3 has 11 residues. Germline V gene data show CDR1 as SNHLY and CDR2 as FYNNEI. Trimming pared 7 bases from V and 6 bases from J, leaving 8 bases between. CDR3 amino acids: CASTGKDTQYF. The CDR3 DNA sequence: TGTGCCAGCACTGGGAAGGATACGCAGTATTTT.

The rearrangement joins TRBV19 to TRBJ2-3; 9 nucleotides line up with TRBD2. V lost 8 bases to trimming and J lost 1 base; unmatched junction nucleotides: 7. CDR3 size: 15 residues. The germline CDR1 and CDR2 sequences are LNHDA and SQIVND (reference sequence). The CDR3 is CASSMLAGRTDTQYF. CDR3 nucleotides: TGTGCCAGTTCGATGCTAGCGGGGCGCACAGATACGCAGTATTTT.

This chain connects TRBV6-5 to TRBJ2-2; 11 bases match TRBD2. CDR1 is MNHEY and CDR2 is SVGAGI in the germline V gene. This CDR3 has 16 residues. V was pared by 7 bases and J by 5 bases, with 9 bases of the junction left unmatched. Here the CDR3 reads CASTLTVAGGTGELFF. The CDR3 bases are TGTGCCAGCACCCTTACAGTAGCGGGGGGGACCGGGGAGCTGTTTTTT.

In this sample, this clonotype turned up a few times. V is TRBV3-1 and J is TRBJ2-2; D possibly uses TRBD1 or TRBD2 (6 bases each). Trimming left V 4 bases short and J 4 bases short, with 13 bases between. The CDR3 has 15 amino acids. Germline assignment: CDR1 LGHDT and CDR2 YNNKEL (reference sequence). CDR3: CASSPWGAATGELFF. Here the CDR3 DNA reads TGTGCCAGCAGCCCTTGGGGGGCAGCCACCGGGGAGCTGTTTTTT.

This sequence joins TRBV13 and TRBJ1-5; the match to TRBD1 covers 8 bases. The CDR3 loop spans 18 amino acids. Trimming took 5 bases from V and 3 from J; bases not matched to a gene: 15. The germline V gene encodes CDR1 PRHDT and CDR2 FYEKMQ (reference sequence). This CDR3 reads CASSGGTGGRGANQPQHF. The CDR3 DNA follows: TGTGCCAGCAGCGGCGGGACAGGAGGACGGGGGGCCAATCAGCCCCAGCATTTT.

As regards this clonotype: The conserved phenylalanine or tryptophan normally closing the CDR3 is absent here, so this likely arose from a read error. This rearrangement joins TRBV9 to TRBJ2-7; no definite D call. V lost 0 bases, J lost 0 bases, and 10 bases lay in between. Germline-derived CDR1 and CDR2 are SGDLS and YYNGEE. The CDR3 sequence is 15 residues long. The CDR3 sequence is CASSVGAENSYEQYL. The CDR3 bases are TGTGCCAGCAGCGTAGGAGCAGAAAACTCCTACGAGCAGTACCTC.

This clonotype was picked up a small number of times. The chain uses TRBV19 and TRBJ1-1; D uncertain. CDR3 length: 14 amino acids. Trimming removed 3 bases from V and 5 bases from J, with 13 bases in between. Germline V gene lookup returns CDR1 LNHDA and CDR2 SQIVND (reference sequence). The CDR3 spells CASSITEARTEAFF. DNA of the CDR3: TGTGCCAGTAGTATTACAGAGGCAAGGACTGAAGCTTTCTTT.

This clonotype was recorded a few times. The rearrangement joins TRBV11-2 to TRBJ1-2; D possibly corresponds to TRBD1 (5 bases). In germline, CDR1 is SGHAT, CDR2 FQNNGV. V gave up 3 bases and J gave up 5 bases, with 13 bases separating them. The CDR3 has 14 amino acids. In DNA, the CDR3 is TGTGCCAGCAGCTTGGGGGGACCGCAGTATGGCTACACCTTC. This encodes CASSLGGPQYGYTF.

The V call is TRBV2, the J call TRBJ2-7; TRBD1 matches 7 bases. The V segment lost 6 bases and the J segment 2 bases; nucleotides outside the gene matches: 10. This CDR3 has 15 residues. Looked up from germline, CDR1 is SNHLY and CDR2 is FYNNEI. The CDR3 DNA reads as TGTGCCAGCAGGGGGGACAGCAATCCCGCCTACGAGCAGTACTTC. Protein product: CASRGDSNPAYEQYF.

The V and J genes are TRBV19 and TRBJ2-1; D may be TRBD2 (6 bases). Trimming removed 4 bases from V and 6 bases from J, with 19 bases in between. The germline CDR1 and CDR2 sequences are LNHDA and SQIVND (reference sequence). The CDR3 spans 16 residues. The CDR3 DNA follows: TGTGCCAGTAGTAGAGGATGGCCTGGACTATTCAATGAGCAGTTCTTC. Amino acids: CASSRGWPGLFNEQFF. The entire variable domain, with the rest obtained from reference TRBV19 and TRBJ2-1, is as follows: DGGITQSPKYLFRKEGQNVTLSCEQNLNHDAMYWYRQDPGQGLRLIYYSQIVNDFQKGDIAEGYSVSREKKESFPLTVTSAQKNPTAFYLCASSRGWPGLFNEQFFGPGTRLTVL.

This clonotype has more than one count but fewer than ten. J is TRBJ2-2 and V is TRBV27; D is ambiguous. V was trimmed by 6 bases and J by 9 bases, leaving 8 bases between them. CDR3 length: 11 amino acids. Germline V gene data show CDR1 as MNHEY and CDR2 as SMNVEV (reference sequence). The CDR3 region is CASRRHRELFF. The CDR3 DNA reads as TGTGCCAGCAGGCGCCACCGGGAGCTGTTTTTT.

The rearrangement joins TRBV9 to TRBJ2-5; possibly TRBD2 for D (6 bases). V shed 0 bases and J shed 5 bases, with 11 bases lying between them. The CDR3 spans 14 residues. Germline loops: CDR1 SGDLS, CDR2 YYNGEE. CDR3 bases: TGTGCCAGCAGCGTAGGCGGCGGGGCCGAGACCCAGTACTTC. Protein product: CASSVGGGAETQYF. The variable domain in full, completed from reference TRBV9 and TRBJ2-5, reads DSGVTQTPKHLITATGQRVTLRCSPRSGDLSVYWYQQSLDQGLQFLIQYYNGEERAKGNILERFSAQQFPDLHSELNLSSLELGDSALYFCASSVGGGAETQYFGPGTRLLVL.

This chain links TRBV5-5 with TRBJ2-2; no definite D call. The germline gives CDR1 SGHKS, CDR2 YYEKEE (reference sequence). This CDR3 region has 14 residues. Trimming removed 5 bases from V and 3 bases from J, with 11 bases in between. CDR3 amino acids: CASRGNGDTGELFF. The CDR3 nucleotides are TGTGCCAGCAGGGGGAACGGAGACACCGGGGAGCTGTTTTTT.

This chain connects TRBV6-1 to TRBJ2-7; weak D call: TRBD1 (6 bases). Trimming removed 6 bases at V and 0 bases at J, with 15 bases between. This CDR3 has 15 amino acids. Germline V gene lookup returns CDR1 MNHNS and CDR2 SASEGT. CDR3 bases: TGTGCCAGCAGGAACCCTACGGACAGCTCCTACGAGCAGTACTTC. Amino acid sequence: CASRNPTDSSYEQYF.

CDR3 in amino acids: CSARDTNTQYF. CDR3 nucleotides: TGCAGTGCTAGAGATACAAATACGCAGTATTTT. This sequence joins TRBV20-1 and TRBJ2-3; D uncertain. Germline V gene data show CDR1 as DFQATT and CDR2 as SNEGSKA (reference sequence). Trimming removed 0 bases at V and 7 bases at J, with 5 bases between. The CDR3 spans 11 residues.

This clonotype was observed a few times. This chain connects TRBV28 to TRBJ2-3; 7 nucleotides agree with TRBD2. The junction had 4 bases not matched to a gene; V was cut back by 6 bases and J by 1 base. Germline V lookup: CDR1 MDHEN, CDR2 SYDVKM. The length of the CDR3 is 14 residues. The CDR3 sequence: CASSNRGGTDTQYF. CDR3 DNA sequence: TGTGCCAGCAGCAACCGGGGGGGCACAGATACGCAGTATTTT.